This passage covers 5 T cell receptor beta chains from one sample sequenced in a study of molecular identifiers for immune sequencing clone quantification. Using its own MiXCR run on the PCR reads, TCRdb lists one record per CDR3 protein. The sample carries 350,000 or so distinct CDR3 sequences, roughly 23% recorded once. Input material: naive CD8+ T cells from blood, with Jurkat cell RNA spiked in. Subset denoted: FACS-sorted CD8+CD4-CCR7+CD45RA+ naive T cells. The receptors derive from a human donor in good health. Some libraries in this study had Jurkat cell RNA spiked in.

As for this clonotype: A much bigger clone sits one base away, suggesting this may be a read error. This chain connects TRBV19 to TRBJ2-7; 7 positions match TRBD2. Germline CDR1 LNHDA, CDR2 SQIVND (reference sequence). The CDR3 is made up of 15 amino acids. CDR3 nucleotides: TGTGCCAGTAGTATTATGAGCGGGGACGGGTACGAGCAGCACTTC. Residues: CASSIMSGDGYEQHF.

This clonotype was observed a handful of times. V gene TRBV19 combines with J gene TRBJ2-3, with 10 positions matching TRBD2. V gave up 3 bases and J gave up 4 bases; unmatched junction bases: 7. The germline V gene has CDR1 LNHDA and CDR2 SQIVND (reference sequence). This CDR3 has 16 residues. The CDR3 is CASSIVLAGTSDTQYF. The CDR3 region has the DNA TGTGCCAGTAGTATCGTACTAGCGGGAACTTCAGATACGCAGTATTTT.

This clonotype was counted at least ten times. The rearrangement uses TRBV13 and TRBJ1-1; the D is unclear. The V gene lost 1 base and the J gene lost 4 bases, with 13 bases spanning the gap. The CDR3 is made up of 15 amino acids. Germline V gene sequence: CDR1 PRHDT, CDR2 FYEKMQ (reference sequence). The CDR3 reads CASSLAWSSGTEAFF. DNA of the CDR3: TGTGCCAGCAGCTTAGCATGGTCGTCCGGCACTGAAGCTTTCTTT.

This clonotype was detected a few times. The chain joins TRBV12-3 or TRBV12-4 to TRBJ1-1, with a possible D match to TRBD1 (6 bases). The CDR3 has 13 residues. V was cut by 8 bases and J by 3 bases, with 13 bases left in between. CDR3 bases: TGTGCCAGCGTCTGGGGGCGGCACACTGAAGCTTTCTTT. This encodes CASVWGRHTEAFF.

At least ten counts were recorded for this clonotype. Here the CDR3 reads CASSAASRGTQYF. Here the CDR3 DNA reads TGTGCCAGCAGCGCAGCATCAAGAGGGACCCAGTACTTC. The chain employs TRBV6-2 or TRBV6-3 and TRBJ2-5; D gene ambiguous. The ends were cut back, 6 bases at V and 7 bases at J, with 15 bases in the middle. The CDR3 is 13 residues long. Germline CDR1 and CDR2: MNHEY and SVGEGT.